This T cell receptor beta chain stems from a study of cytomegalovirus exposure and HLA in healthy donors. Study in general: The 90 to 150 validation repertoires were produced on the same platform as the 700 or so repertoires of the first cohort. This was reported in a later analysis.

General study results and limits: First-cohort TCR clusters tended to co-occur in the approximately 120 validation repertoires, a later analysis found. The investigators catalogued 164 TCR beta chains as cytomegalovirus-associated.

The donors were members of the validation cohort, which comprised 120 subjects and was separate from the first cohort of roughly 700 subjects. In regard to this clone: Its matching antigen is unknown.

The J segment lost 10 bases and the V segment lost 4 bases, leaving 18 bases of the junction unmatched. The CDR3 consists of 17 residues. The germline CDR1 and CDR2 sequences are SGHVS and FQNEAQ. Sequenced by immunoSEQ multiplex PCR; TCRdb stores in-frame clones only, minus some. The data hold about 58,000 clones, with 90% observed a single time. Material: PBMCs. The chain couples TRBV7-8 to TRBJ2-1; TRBD2 agrees at 8 bases. This TCR was sampled from a man younger than 35 in good health and CMV-seronegative. The CDR3 bases are TGTGCCAGCAGCTCACAGGACGGGGGCGGGAGGTTTAGCGAGCAGTTCTTC. Its translation: CASSSQDGGGRFSEQFF. The variable domain in full, completed from reference TRBV7-8 and TRBJ2-1, reads GAGVSQSPRYKVAKRGQDVALRCDPISGHVSLFWYQQALGQGPEFLTYFQNEAQLDKSGLPSDRFFAERPEGSVSTLKIQRTQQEDSAVYLCASSSQDGGGRFSEQFFGPGTRLTVL.